One and the same sample provided the 10 T cell receptor beta chains below, sequenced in a study of OX40 agonist ivuxolimab in advanced cancers. This table comes from immunoSEQ multiplex PCR, and its TCRdb copy is limited to in-frame clones, with some not included. The sample has about 69,000 clones, about 85% seen once. Sequencing used CD4+ or CD8+ T cells sorted from blood, obtained in a trial of the OX40 agonist ivuxolimab. The receptors stem from an adult with an advanced solid tumor such as melanoma, head and neck, liver or kidney cancer.

This clone was seen a handful of times. The chain employs TRBV7-3 and TRBJ1-2; D uncertain. The CDR3 contains 10 residues. Germline V CDR1 and CDR2: SGHTA, FQGTGA. Trimming left V 11 bases short and J 1 base short, with 5 bases between. CDR3 DNA sequence: TGTGCCGACTATAACTATGGCTACACCTTC. This encodes CADYNYGYTF.

CDR3 protein: CASSLMGGAYEQYF. The CDR3 DNA sequence: TGTGCCAGCAGCTTAATGGGGGGGGCCTACGAGCAGTACTTC. The chain has TRBV7-9 and TRBJ2-7, with TRBD2 identical over 7 bases. The germline V gene encodes CDR1 SEHNR and CDR2 FQNEAQ (reference sequence). The CDR3 length is 14 residues. V lost 2 bases and J lost 2; bases outside the gene matches: 3.

This chain links TRBV5-1 with TRBJ2-5, with 8 bases lining up with TRBD1. This CDR3 region has 16 residues. Unmatched junction bases numbered 6, after V lost 2 bases and J lost 0 bases. Germline V gene sequence: CDR1 SGHRS, CDR2 YFSETQ. CDR3 DNA: TGCGCCAGCAGCTTAGGACAGGGAATAAACCAAGAGACCCAGTACTTC. Its protein product is CASSLGQGINQETQYF. Using reference TRBV5-1 and TRBJ2-5 for the parts outside the CDR3, the full variable domain is KAGVTQTPRYLIKTRGQQVTLSCSPISGHRSVSWYQQTPGQGLQFLFEYFSETQRNKGNFPGRFSGRQFSNSRSEMNVSTLELGDSALYLCASSLGQGINQETQYFGPGTRLLVL.

CDR3: CASSADRPNSPLHF. CDR3 DNA: TGTGCCAGCAGTGCAGACAGGCCTAATTCACCCCTCCACTTT. The chain recombines TRBV6-1 with TRBJ1-6; maybe TRBD1 (6 bases). Germline values: CDR1 MNHNS, CDR2 SASEGT. This CDR3 is built from 14 residues. Trimming shortened V by 4 bases and J by 6 bases, and 10 bases separated the two germline ends.

This chain uses TRBV5-6 with TRBJ1-3; no firm D call. In germline, CDR1 is SGHDT, CDR2 YYEEEE. CDR3 length: 12 residues. Trimming shortened V by 1 base and J by 1 base, and 0 bases separated the two germline ends. CDR3 protein: CASSLSGNTIYF. The CDR3 DNA sequence: TGTGCCAGCAGCTTGTCTGGAAACACCATATATTTT. The whole variable domain, remainder taken from reference TRBV5-6 and TRBJ1-3, is DAGVTQSPTHLIKTRGQQVTLRCSPKSGHDTVSWYQQALGQGPQFIFQYYEEEERQRGNFPDRFSGHQFPNYSSELNVNALLLGDSALYLCASSLSGNTIYFGEGSWLTVV.

V usage is TRBV5-4 and J usage is TRBJ2-2; D gene ambiguous. Germline loops: CDR1 SGHNT, CDR2 YYREEE (reference sequence). V was trimmed by 2 bases and J by 4 bases, leaving 6 bases between them. The length of the CDR3 is 13 residues. This CDR3 is CASSLRATGELFF. CDR3 DNA sequence: TGTGCCAGCAGCTTACGGGCCACCGGGGAGCTGTTTTTT. The complete variable domain, with remaining parts taken from reference TRBV5-4 and TRBJ2-2, reads ETGVTQSPTHLIKTRGQQVTLRCSSQSGHNTVSWYQQALGQGPQFIFQYYREEENGRGNFPPRFSGLQFPNYSSELNVNALELDDSALYLCASSLRATGELFFGEGSRLTVL.

The rearrangement joins TRBV15 to TRBJ1-4; possible D gene TRBD1, 5 bases. Trimming pared 7 bases from V and 5 bases from J, leaving 11 bases between. The CDR3 covers 13 residues. Germline CDR1 reads LNHNV; CDR2 reads YYDKDF (reference sequence). This CDR3 reads CATTARANEKLFF. The CDR3 coding sequence is TGTGCCACCACGGCCAGGGCAAATGAAAAACTGTTTTTT.

The chain is built from TRBV4-2 and TRBJ2-3; D possibly uses TRBD1 or TRBD2 (7 bases each). The CDR3 has 19 amino acids. Trimming took off 0 bases at V and 1 base at J, with 20 bases between the two ends. The V gene's germline CDR1 is LGHNA and CDR2 YNFKEQ. The CDR3 region has the DNA TGTGCCAGCAGCCAAGATTTGGCGCGGGGGCAGGGGGGCACAGATACGCAGTATTTT. It yields the protein CASSQDLARGQGGTDTQYF.

The gene calls are TRBV6-5 and TRBJ1-2; D is possibly TRBD1 (6 bases). Looked up from germline, CDR1 is MNHEY and CDR2 is SVGAGI. Trimming left V 8 bases short and J 4 bases short, with 17 bases between. The CDR3 has 14 amino acids. Here the CDR3 DNA reads TGTGCCAGCCAAAGGCAGGGAGGGGGCTATGGCTACACCTTC. Amino acid sequence: CASQRQGGGYGYTF.

The V and J genes are TRBV7-9 and TRBJ2-7, with D uncertain. The V end lost 1 base, the J end lost 5 bases, and 15 bases lay between the germline ends. CDR3 length equals 15 residues. Germline V CDR1 and CDR2: SEHNR, FQNEAQ (reference sequence). The chain's CDR3 is CASSLVGSVVDEQYF. The DNA for the CDR3 is TGTGCCAGCAGCTTAGTAGGATCGGTGGTGGACGAGCAGTACTTC.